The clone carrying this TCR beta chain was observed a handful of times. Its antigen is still unknown. Germline trimming cut 4 bases from V and 5 bases from J; bases unmatched to any gene: 10. Germline V CDR1 and CDR2: DFQATT, SNEGSKA (reference sequence). The CDR3 covers 15 residues. Quantitative molecular-barcoded 5'-RACE generated the TCR beta libraries. MiXCR was run by TCRdb on the 5' RACE reads, yielding one entry per CDR3 protein. The data contain about 800,000 distinct CDR3 sequences, roughly 10% of them singletons. The sample is drawn from a study of CD8 T cells in ankylosing spondylitis. Study-level points and caveats: Several highly homologous variants formed a TCR beta motif that appeared characteristic of ankylosing spondylitis blood. Reported data indicate significant enrichment of disease-linked clones within matched ankylosing spondylitis synovial fluid. Previously reported in reactive arthritis synovial fluid and blood were some of the motif variants. With a CD8+ phenotype, disease-linked clones were relatively rare in peripheral blood.

The TCR sequence derives from a male donor with ankylosing spondylitis. Sequences were obtained from blood, either unsorted or a sorted T cell fraction (not recorded which). The rearrangement joins TRBV20-1 to TRBJ2-3; the match to TRBD2 covers 9 bases. This CDR3 is CSATPTSGGQDTQYF. CDR3 coding DNA: TGCAGTGCTACCCCGACTAGCGGCGGGCAAGATACGCAGTATTTT.